This T cell receptor (beta chain) was sequenced in a study of human T cells and chemical hapten exposure. Trimming cost V 1 base and J 5 bases; bases outside gene matches: 9. This CDR3 has 16 amino acids. Germline V gives CDR1 SGHDN, CDR2 FVKESK. Total RNA was extracted from unfractionated whole blood. MiXCR was run by TCRdb on the 5' RACE reads, yielding one entry per CDR3 protein. The sample includes 130,000 or so distinct CDR3 sequences, 3.5% to 5% seen only once; the top ten take roughly 1.4%. This clonotype came up many times. This rearrangement joins TRBV14 to TRBJ2-5; 8 bases line up with TRBD2. This TCR came from a female donor in good health. In nucleotides, the CDR3 is TGTGCCAGCAGCCAAGTATTCGGGACTAGTGGCGAGACCCAGTACTTC. Encoded protein: CASSQVFGTSGETQYF.